These 24 T cell receptor beta chains originate from one sample sequenced in a study of regulatory T cells in long-lasting Graves disease (dated by TCRdb to the early 2020s). Library prep was done by multiplex PCR. The sequencing machine was an Illumina HiSeq 4000. iRepertoire HTBI primers and Arm-PCR amplification of CDR3 regions were used to construct TCR beta libraries. The public reads were run again by TCRdb, first through fastp at Q25 and then through MiXCR, and only productive beta chains were kept. Identical CDR3 proteins give one entry, which carries the most common genes and DNA. The table for this sample lists roughly 490,000 distinct CDR3 sequences; approximately 23% of them were counted only once. 10% to 15% of the sample is taken by the ten largest. The sample's time point label is to be understood as: persistent/refractory GD, antithyroid drugs over 5 years with positive TRAb. RNA was extracted from PBMCs in TRIzol for both TCR sequencing and RNA sequencing.

The starting material was peripheral blood mononuclear cells (PBMCs), obtained when the disease was refractory, from a patient treated with antithyroid drugs. These receptors all stem from a female donor with Graves disease.

Ten or more counts support this clonotype. V and J are TRBV12-3 or TRBV12-4 and TRBJ2-5; TRBD2 aligns across 10 bases. The junction had 18 bases not matched to a gene; V was cut back by 6 bases and J by 5 bases. CDR3 size: 18 residues. Here the CDR3 reads CASSRWTSGPRGRETQYF. DNA for the CDR3: TGTGCCAGCAGCCGGTGGACTAGCGGACCTCGTGGTAGGGAGACCCAGTACTTC.

The J gene is TRBJ2-1, the V gene TRBV7-3, with 10 bases that match TRBD2. V was pared by 2 bases and J by 8 bases, with 12 bases of the junction left unmatched. The CDR3 totals 17 residues. Germline V gene lookup returns CDR1 SGHTA and CDR2 FQGTGA. This CDR3 reads CASSLASGSPGVYEQFF. The DNA of the CDR3 is TGTGCCAGCAGCTTAGCTAGCGGGAGTCCTGGGGTGTATGAGCAGTTCTTC.

Only a few counts were recorded for this clonotype. The chain carries TRBV5-1 and TRBJ1-1; tentatively, D is TRBD1 (6 bases). The V end was cut by 0 bases, the J end by 5 bases, with 14 bases between. The CDR3 is made up of 15 amino acids. Germline lookup yields CDR1 SGHRS and CDR2 YFSETQ. CDR3 loop: CASSLGDTGRTEAFF. CDR3 nucleotides: TGCGCCAGCAGCTTGGGGGACACCGGGAGGACTGAAGCTTTCTTT.

V and J are TRBV6-1 and TRBJ2-5; D ambiguous. CDR1 MNHNS and CDR2 SASEGT come from the germline V gene. The CDR3 has 12 residues. The germline V and J ends were trimmed by 4 bases and 3 bases, with 6 bases remaining between them. The CDR3 DNA sequence: TGTGCCAGCAGTGTGTCAGAAGAGACCCAGTACTTC. Translating it yields CASSVSEETQYF.

This clonotype was counted between two and nine times. A read error may explain this, as a much larger clone is one base away. The limits of the CDR3 on the DNA are not certain, so only TCRdb's listed CDR3 is given. This sequence joins TRBV2 and TRBJ1-2. Germline-derived CDR1 and CDR2 are SNHLY and FYNNEI. The CDR3 length is 13 residues, termini included. CDR3 residues: CARGSTAAYGCTF.

The genes are TRBV5-4 and TRBJ2-5, with D hard to call. The V gene lost 2 bases and the J gene lost 3 bases, with 14 bases spanning the gap. The CDR3 is made up of 15 amino acids. Germline loops: CDR1 SGHNT, CDR2 YYREEE (reference sequence). The DNA for the CDR3 is TGTGCCAGCAGCTTCCCCTCGTGGGGAAAAGAGACCCAGTACTTC. As protein: CASSFPSWGKETQYF.

The table lists this clonotype with a few counts. V gene TRBV12-3 or TRBV12-4 combines with J gene TRBJ1-1; the D is unclear. Trimming took off 1 base at V and 12 bases at J, with 6 bases between the two ends. The CDR3 has 10 amino acids. CDR3 loop: CASSLGPPFF. DNA for the CDR3: TGTGCCAGCAGTTTAGGGCCTCCTTTCTTT.

A note on this clonotype: As the CDR3 is not closed by the conserved phenylalanine or tryptophan, this likely results from a read error. The V and J genes are TRBV4-1 and TRBJ2-4; tentative D call: TRBD1 (5 bases). Germline-derived CDR1 and CDR2 are MGHRA and YSYEKL. V was cut by 0 bases and J by 8 bases, with 8 bases left in between. This CDR3 region has 13 residues. CDR3 in amino acids: CASSQEAGYIQYI. For the CDR3, the DNA is TGCGCCAGCAGCCAAGAGGCAGGGTACATTCAGTACATC.

Comment on this clonotype: A much larger clone sits a single nucleotide away, making a read error possible. Given the absence of the conserved phenylalanine or tryptophan at the CDR3 end, a read error is likely. The chain carries TRBV7-2 and TRBJ1-2; D uncertain. The V gene's germline CDR1 is SGHTA and CDR2 FQGNSA. The CDR3 contains 12 residues. Trimming stripped 5 bases from V and 7 bases from J, with 11 bases between. This CDR3 reads CASSAKETGYTS. CDR3 bases: TGTGCCAGCAGCGCAAAGGAGACTGGCTACACCTCC.

This chain uses TRBV3-1 with TRBJ1-6; 7 nucleotides align to TRBD1. The CDR3 length is 15 residues. Losses at the gene ends were 5 bases for V and 4 bases for J; bases not matched to a gene: 5. Germline V gene sequence: CDR1 LGHDT, CDR2 YNNKEL (reference sequence). The CDR3 region has the DNA TGTGCCAGCAGCTTGACAGGGAATTATAATTCACCCCTCCACTTT. Its translation is CASSLTGNYNSPLHF.

The chain carries TRBV30 and TRBJ1-2, with a weak D call TRBD1 (6 bases). V was trimmed by 0 bases and J by 8 bases, leaving 13 bases between them. This CDR3 is 13 amino acids long. Germline V gene lookup returns CDR1 GTSNPN and CDR2 SVGIG (reference sequence). The CDR3 reads CAWSVGLQGGYTF. The DNA for the CDR3 is TGTGCCTGGAGTGTAGGGCTTCAGGGGGGCTACACCTTC.

There are many counts of this clonotype. The rearrangement joins TRBV27 to TRBJ1-5; perhaps TRBD1 as D (6 bases). The V and J ends lost 5 bases and 0 bases respectively, with 11 bases between them. Germline V gives CDR1 MNHEY, CDR2 SMNVEV (reference sequence). The CDR3 sequence is 15 residues long. This CDR3 is CASSRGGRSNQPQHF. The CDR3 DNA reads as TGTGCCAGCAGTCGCGGGGGGCGTAGCAATCAGCCCCAGCATTTT.

V and J are TRBV30 and TRBJ2-2; no definite D call. The CDR3 runs 11 residues. The V end lost 1 base, the J end lost 9 bases, and 6 bases lay between the germline ends. The germline gives CDR1 GTSNPN, CDR2 SVGIG (reference sequence). CDR3 protein: CAWSGARELFF. CDR3 DNA sequence: TGTGCCTGGAGTGGGGCACGGGAGCTGTTTTTT.

The chain has TRBV7-9 and TRBJ2-1; tentatively, D is TRBD2 (5 bases). V was clipped by 5 bases and J by 7 bases, with 21 bases between them. CDR1 SEHNR and CDR2 FQNEAQ come from the germline V gene (reference sequence). The CDR3 length is 16 residues. Here the CDR3 reads CASSPRTGSTMNEQFF. As DNA, the CDR3 is TGTGCCAGCAGCCCCCGGACGGGATCTACTATGAATGAGCAGTTCTTC.

This clonotype has only a few counts. The chain uses TRBV10-3 and TRBJ2-1; 8 bases agree with TRBD2. Germline V gene data show CDR1 as ENHRY and CDR2 as SYGVKD. The length of the CDR3 is 16 residues. Trimming at V came to 2 bases and at J to 7 bases, leaving 10 bases not matched to a gene. The CDR3 coding sequence is TGTGCCATCAGTGAGCTCGACGGGAGGGCCGGAAATGAGCAGTTCTTC. Residues: CAISELDGRAGNEQFF.

This clonotype has at least ten counts. V and J are TRBV25-1 and TRBJ1-2; D unclear. CDR3 size: 12 residues. Per germline, CDR1 MGHDK and CDR2 SYGVNS. Trimming left V 5 bases short and J 7 bases short, with 11 bases between. CDR3 bases: TGTGCCAGCAGTCCCGGCCTGTTTGGCTACACCTTC. Translating gives CASSPGLFGYTF.

This clonotype was counted many times. The genes are TRBV27 and TRBJ2-7; D gene uncertain. CDR3 length: 11 residues. V lost 5 bases, J lost 2 bases, and 4 bases lay in between. Germline CDR1 MNHEY, CDR2 SMNVEV (reference sequence). The CDR3 loop is CASSITYEQYF. CDR3 sequence (DNA): TGTGCCAGCAGTATAACCTACGAGCAGTACTTC.

The V gene is TRBV9, the J gene TRBJ2-7; 8 bases line up with TRBD2. This CDR3 is built from 15 residues. CDR1 is SGDLS, CDR2 YYNGEE, per germline. Trimming removed 2 bases from V and 2 bases from J; junction bases left unmatched: 6. As DNA, the CDR3 is TGTGCCAGCAGCGTCGACGGCGGGGGGACCTACGAGCAGTACTTC. Its translation is CASSVDGGGTYEQYF. Full variable domain (rest looked up from reference TRBV9 and TRBJ2-7): DSGVTQTPKHLITATGQRVTLRCSPRSGDLSVYWYQQSLDQGLQFLIQYYNGEERAKGNILERFSAQQFPDLHSELNLSSLELGDSALYFCASSVDGGGTYEQYFGPGTRLTVT.

This clonotype was observed a handful of times. The chain recombines TRBV19 with TRBJ2-2; D remains ambiguous. V gave up 2 bases and J gave up 2 bases, with 6 bases separating them. The CDR3 sequence is 14 residues long. The germline V gene encodes CDR1 LNHDA and CDR2 SQIVND (reference sequence). CDR3: CASSISANTGELFF. In DNA form, the CDR3 reads TGTGCCAGTAGTATAAGCGCAAACACCGGGGAGCTGTTTTTT.

Here the CDR3 reads CASSPVRGSDQPQHF. The CDR3 nucleotides are TGTGCCAGCAGCCCGGTACGAGGGAGTGATCAGCCCCAGCATTTT. The chain combines TRBV5-8 with TRBJ1-5; D remains unclear. The CDR3 is 15 amino acids. The V gene's germline CDR1 is SGHTS and CDR2 YDEGEE. The germline V and J ends were trimmed by 4 bases and 5 bases, with 16 bases remaining between them.

As regards this clonotype: A much larger clonotype is one base distant, so this may be a read error. The final CDR3 position lacks the conserved phenylalanine or tryptophan, pointing to a likely read error. The chain has TRBV28 and TRBJ1-6; TRBD1 might be the D (6 bases). The V end was cut by 5 bases, the J end by 9 bases, with 14 bases between. Germline V gene data show CDR1 as MDHEN and CDR2 as SYDVKM. This CDR3 is 14 amino acids long. The CDR3 bases are TGTGCCAGCAGTGCCCAGGGGATGGGTTCACCCCTCCACCTT. Translating gives CASSAQGMGSPLHL.

This clonotype occurred many times. The chain employs TRBV12-3 or TRBV12-4 and TRBJ2-5, with 8 bases fitting TRBD2. The ends lost 0 bases at V and 3 bases at J; junction bases unmatched: 6. The CDR3 covers 16 residues. CDR3 nucleotide sequence: TGTGCCAGCAGTTTAGCGTCGGGACTAGGAAAAGAGACCCAGTACTTC. Translated: CASSLASGLGKETQYF.

This clonotype was seen repeatedly, ten times or more. V is TRBV5-6 and J is TRBJ2-7, with TRBD1 matching 10 bases. The ends lost 4 bases at V and 6 bases at J; junction bases unmatched: 10. This CDR3 spans 15 amino acids. Germline CDR1 and CDR2: SGHDT and YYEEEE. The CDR3 region has the DNA TGTGCCAGCAGCCGTTACGGGACAGGGGAAGGCGAGCAGTACTTC. Protein product: CASSRYGTGEGEQYF.

This rearrangement joins TRBV20-1 to TRBJ2-1; 7 bases line up with TRBD2. The V and J ends lost 4 bases and 6 bases, in that order; junction bases with no gene match: 12. Germline V CDR1 and CDR2: DFQATT, SNEGSKA (reference sequence). This CDR3 is built from 15 residues. CDR3 loop: CSANVGGSSRNEQFF. In DNA form, the CDR3 reads TGCAGTGCTAACGTCGGGGGGTCATCTCGCAATGAGCAGTTCTTC.